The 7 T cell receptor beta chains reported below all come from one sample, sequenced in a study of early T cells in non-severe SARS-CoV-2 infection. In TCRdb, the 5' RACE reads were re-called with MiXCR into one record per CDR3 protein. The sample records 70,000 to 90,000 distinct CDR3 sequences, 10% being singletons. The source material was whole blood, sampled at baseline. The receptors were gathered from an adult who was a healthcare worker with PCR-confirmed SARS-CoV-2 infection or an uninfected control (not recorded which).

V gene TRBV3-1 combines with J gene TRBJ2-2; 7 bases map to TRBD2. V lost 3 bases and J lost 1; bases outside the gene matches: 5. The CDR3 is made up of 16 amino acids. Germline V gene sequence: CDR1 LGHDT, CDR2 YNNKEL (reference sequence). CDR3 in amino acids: CASSHKGGRNTGELFF. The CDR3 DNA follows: TGTGCCAGCAGCCATAAGGGCGGGAGGAACACCGGGGAGCTGTTTTTT.

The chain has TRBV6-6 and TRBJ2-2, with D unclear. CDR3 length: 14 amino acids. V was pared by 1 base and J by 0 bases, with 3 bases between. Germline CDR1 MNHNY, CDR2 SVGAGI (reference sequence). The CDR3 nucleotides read TGTGCCAGCAGTTACTACGCGAACACCGGGGAGCTGTTTTTT. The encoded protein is CASSYYANTGELFF.

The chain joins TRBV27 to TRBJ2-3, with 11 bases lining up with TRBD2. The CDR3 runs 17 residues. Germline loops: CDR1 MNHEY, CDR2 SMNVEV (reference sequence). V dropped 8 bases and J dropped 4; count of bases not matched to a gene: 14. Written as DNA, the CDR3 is TGTGCCAGCCGCTCGACTAGCGGGATGGCAATCTCAGATACGCAGTATTTT. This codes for CASRSTSGMAISDTQYF.

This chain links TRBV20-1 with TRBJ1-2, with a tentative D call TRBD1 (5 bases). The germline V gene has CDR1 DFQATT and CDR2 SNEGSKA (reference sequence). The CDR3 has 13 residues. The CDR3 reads CSPWGTLKDGYTF. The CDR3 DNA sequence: TGCAGCCCTTGGGGGACCCTGAAAGATGGCTACACCTTC.

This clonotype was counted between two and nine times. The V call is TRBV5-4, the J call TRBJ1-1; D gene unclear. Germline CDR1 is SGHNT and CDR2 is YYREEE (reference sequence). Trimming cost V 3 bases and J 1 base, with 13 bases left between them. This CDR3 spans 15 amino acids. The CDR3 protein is CASSSVGLRNTEAFF. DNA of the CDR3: TGTGCCAGCAGCTCGGTGGGTCTGAGGAACACTGAAGCTTTCTTT.

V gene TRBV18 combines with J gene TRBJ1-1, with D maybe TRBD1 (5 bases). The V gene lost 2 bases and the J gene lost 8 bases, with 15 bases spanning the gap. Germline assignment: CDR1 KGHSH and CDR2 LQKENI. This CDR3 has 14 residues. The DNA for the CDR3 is TGTGCCAGCTCACCATCGACAGTTGGTGGGGAAGCTTTCTTT. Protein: CASSPSTVGGEAFF.

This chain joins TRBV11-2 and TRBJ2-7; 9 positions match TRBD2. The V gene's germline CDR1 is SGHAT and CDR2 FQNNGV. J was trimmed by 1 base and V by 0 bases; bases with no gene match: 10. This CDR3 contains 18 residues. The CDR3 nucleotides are TGTGCCAGCAGCTTAGATATTAGCGGGAGTCCCCCATCCTACGAGCAGTACTTC. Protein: CASSLDISGSPPSYEQYF.